These 32 T cell receptor beta chains were all obtained from the same sample, sequenced in a study of post-analysis software for immune sequencing data. Findings of the study overall: There were five or six TRBV segments more frequent in patients than controls, and TRBV5-6, TRBV5-1 and TRBV20-1 were among them.

TCR beta cDNA libraries had unique molecular identifiers. A single record per CDR3 protein comes from TCRdb applying MiXCR to the PCR reads. Of some 800,000 distinct CDR3 sequences listed, about half are singletons. These receptors are not linked to any known antigen. Material: blood. Source of these receptors: a girl between 10 and 17 years old with multiple sclerosis.

This clonotype was counted between two and nine times. J is TRBJ2-7 and V is TRBV7-8; possibly TRBD1 or TRBD2 for D (6 bases each). This CDR3 has 14 residues. Trimming removed 5 bases from V and 2 bases from J, with 13 bases in between. Per the germline V gene, CDR1 is SGHVS and CDR2 is FQNEAQ. The CDR3 DNA is TGTGCCAGCAGCCAGAGGGGGGATCCCTACGAGCAGTACTTC. It codes for CASSQRGDPYEQYF.

The V and J genes are TRBV4-1 and TRBJ2-3; D uncertain. Germline CDR1 MGHRA, CDR2 YSYEKL. Trimming pared 0 bases from V and 2 bases from J, leaving 12 bases between. CDR3 length: 16 residues. CDR3 sequence: CASSQDSYGPTDTQYF. CDR3 nucleotides: TGCGCCAGCAGCCAAGATTCTTACGGCCCCACAGATACGCAGTATTTT.

This chain connects TRBV7-8 to TRBJ1-2; D is ambiguous. Germline V gene lookup returns CDR1 SGHVS and CDR2 FQNEAQ. V gave up 1 base and J gave up 4 bases, with 10 bases separating them. CDR3 size: 14 residues. CDR3 region: CASSLEKGFYGYTF. The DNA for the CDR3 is TGTGCCAGCAGCTTAGAGAAGGGTTTCTATGGCTACACCTTC.

The chain joins TRBV21-1 to TRBJ2-5; TRBD2 reflects the table's D call only, with no check against the DNA. TRBJ2-4 explains the end of the DNA better; the J call may be wrong. TRBV21-1 is flagged as a pseudogene. The CDR3 length is 18 residues. The CDR3 DNA sequence: TGTGCCAGCAGCCCGCGACCGACTAGCGGGAGTAACCAGGACATTCAGTACTTC. This sequence encodes CASSPRPTSGSNQDIQYF.

J is TRBJ1-4 and V is TRBV10-3, with TRBD1 identical over 8 bases. The CDR3 runs to 14 residues. The V and J ends lost 3 bases and 7 bases, in that order; junction bases with no gene match: 4. Per germline, CDR1 ENHRY and CDR2 SYGVKD. The CDR3 loop reads CAISDRGLGEKLFF. Written as DNA, the CDR3 is TGTGCCATCAGTGACAGGGGGCTTGGTGAAAAACTGTTTTTT.

This clonotype was detected many times. The V and J genes are TRBV20-1 and TRBJ2-3, with TRBD2 matching over 7 bases. Germline CDR1 reads DFQATT; CDR2 reads SNEGSKA (reference sequence). CDR3 length equals 13 residues. With V trimmed by 3 bases and J by 4 bases, 4 bases remained unmatched. The CDR3 nucleotides read TGCAGTGCTAGTAAGGCGGGGGCAGATACGCAGTATTTT. As protein: CSASKAGADTQYF.

The count of this clonotype is one. The chain carries TRBV11-2 and TRBJ1-3; D gene unclear. V was shortened by 5 bases and J by 0 bases, with 20 bases between the two germline ends. The CDR3 contains 18 residues. The germline V gene has CDR1 SGHAT and CDR2 FQNNGV. Here the CDR3 reads CASSPTSRVSLSGNTIYF. The CDR3 DNA sequence: TGTGCCAGCAGCCCGACCTCCCGAGTCAGTCTCTCTGGAAACACCATATATTTT. Looking up the rest from reference TRBV11-2 and TRBJ1-3 gives the full variable domain: EAGVAQSPRYKIIEKRQSVAFWCNPISGHATLYWYQQILGQGPKLLIQFQNNGVVDDSQLPKDRFSAERLKGVDSTLKIQPAKLEDSAVYLCASSPTSRVSLSGNTIYFGEGSWLTVV.

This chain connects TRBV3-1 to TRBJ2-7; 9 nucleotides match TRBD1. CDR3 length: 17 residues. Germline V gene sequence: CDR1 LGHDT, CDR2 YNNKEL (reference sequence). Losses at the gene ends were 0 bases for V and 2 bases for J; bases not matched to a gene: 8. The CDR3 loop reads CASSQDNRGLATYEQYF. The CDR3 DNA reads TGTGCCAGCAGCCAAGATAACAGGGGGCTTGCTACCTACGAGCAGTACTTC.

This clonotype turned up a few times. The V gene is TRBV6-6, the J gene TRBJ1-2; 9 bases are shared with TRBD1. CDR1 is MNHNY, CDR2 SVGAGI, per germline (reference sequence). The CDR3 extends over 14 amino acids. The V segment lost 0 bases and the J segment 7 bases; nucleotides outside the gene matches: 3. In DNA form, the CDR3 reads TGTGCCAGCAGTTACTCGGGACAGGGTCTTGGCTACACCTTC. This sequence encodes CASSYSGQGLGYTF.

The table lists this clonotype with a count of one. This sequence joins TRBV6-6 and TRBJ2-5; the D call may be TRBD1 or TRBD2 (5 bases each). There are 15 residues in the CDR3. The V gene lost 5 bases and the J gene lost 5 bases, with 18 bases spanning the gap. The germline V gene has CDR1 MNHNY and CDR2 SVGAGI (reference sequence). Here the CDR3 reads CASSPRGAPRETQYF. The CDR3 DNA is TGTGCCAGCAGTCCCAGAGGGGCTCCGCGGGAGACCCAGTACTTC.

The V gene is TRBV20-1, the J gene TRBJ2-3; 7 bases fit TRBD1. Germline values: CDR1 DFQATT, CDR2 SNEGSKA (reference sequence). This CDR3 has 15 amino acids. V shed 4 bases, J shed 5 bases, and the junction held 12 bases outside the gene matches. CDR3 amino acids: CSAMGHRGLGDTQYF. CDR3 in DNA: TGCAGTGCTATGGGTCACAGGGGCCTCGGAGATACGCAGTATTTT.

The chain links TRBV28 to TRBJ2-7; 10 nucleotides line up with TRBD2. Germline CDR1 is MDHEN and CDR2 is SYDVKM. This CDR3 contains 16 residues. The V gene end was trimmed by 1 base and the J gene end by 0 bases; junction bases not matched to a gene: 3. CDR3 sequence: CASSLSASGSSYEQYF. The CDR3 DNA reads TGTGCCAGCAGTTTATCGGCTAGCGGGAGCTCCTACGAGCAGTACTTC.

This clonotype has just a few counts. V usage is TRBV10-3 and J usage is TRBJ1-5; tentatively, D is TRBD1 (6 bases). The germline V gene has CDR1 ENHRY and CDR2 SYGVKD. This CDR3 has 14 residues. V was pared by 2 bases and J by 10 bases, with 15 bases between. The CDR3 is CAISETGPSGPQHF. CDR3 nucleotide sequence: TGTGCCATCAGTGAGACAGGGCCCTCGGGACCCCAGCATTTT.

This clonotype was recorded a few times. The chain couples TRBV12-3 or TRBV12-4 to TRBJ1-5; possible D gene TRBD1, 6 bases. With 2 bases removed from V and 3 bases from J, the gap between germline ends came to 17 bases. The CDR3 is made up of 17 amino acids. The chain's CDR3 is CASSLPGVPGTNQPQHF. In nucleotides, the CDR3 is TGTGCCAGCAGTTTACCAGGGGTCCCCGGGACCAATCAGCCCCAGCATTTT.

The chain is built from TRBV9 and TRBJ2-5; TRBD2 aligns across 10 bases. Germline V gene sequence: CDR1 SGDLS, CDR2 YYNGEE. The length of the CDR3 is 16 residues. The trim removed 0 bases at V and 3 bases at J, leaving 5 bases unmatched. In DNA, the CDR3 is TGTGCCAGCAGCGTAGCCAGCGGGAGGGCAGAAGAGACCCAGTACTTC. Its translation: CASSVASGRAEETQYF.

The V gene is TRBV21-1, the J gene TRBJ1-4. TRBV21-1 is an annotated pseudogene. The CDR3 is 18 amino acids. The CDR3 nucleotides are TGTGCCAGCAGCAGTGGAAAGACACCGGTTGCAACTAATGAAAAACTGTTTTTT. As protein: CASSSGKTPVATNEKLFF.

This clonotype was detected once. This rearrangement joins TRBV30 to TRBJ2-4; D not resolved. The assigned J gene may be wrong: the sequence end matches TRBJ2-7 better. CDR1 GTSNPN and CDR2 SVGIG come from the germline V gene (reference sequence). CDR3 size: 11 residues. The CDR3 nucleotides read TGTGCCTGGAGTACTGGGAACGAGCAGTACTTC. It specifies CAWSTGNEQYF.

The rearrangement links TRBV18 to TRBJ2-6; D not certain. Trimming removed 6 bases at V and 3 bases at J, with 15 bases between. CDR3 length: 16 amino acids. Germline loops: CDR1 KGHSH, CDR2 LQKENI. CDR3 coding DNA: TGTGCCAGCTCCCCTATCGTATCTGTTGGGGCCAACGTCCTGACTTTC. Residues: CASSPIVSVGANVLTF.

This clonotype was detected only a few times. The J gene is TRBJ2-3, the V gene TRBV27; TRBD2 matches 9 bases. This CDR3 contains 14 residues. Per the germline V gene, CDR1 is MNHEY and CDR2 is SMNVEV (reference sequence). With 2 bases clipped from V and 7 bases from J, the junction kept 4 bases outside the gene matches. The CDR3 nucleotides are TGTGCCAGCAGTTTAGCGGGAGGGCCGAATACGCAGTATTTT. It is translated as CASSLAGGPNTQYF.

The chain employs TRBV5-1 and TRBJ1-1; D is uncertain. Germline CDR1 reads SGHRS; CDR2 reads YFSETQ. The CDR3 is 15 residues long. Trimming pared 2 bases from V and 1 base from J, leaving 12 bases between. The CDR3 bases are TGCGCCAGCAGCTTACGCAGCGGAGAGAACACTGAAGCTTTCTTT. Its protein product is CASSLRSGENTEAFF.

J is TRBJ2-7 and V is TRBV20-1, with 13 bases fitting TRBD2. CDR3 length: 20 amino acids. V lost 3 bases, J lost 3 bases, and 20 bases stayed unmatched. The germline V gene encodes CDR1 DFQATT and CDR2 SNEGSKA (reference sequence). The CDR3 protein is CSARDWLGTSGRVLSYEQYF. In DNA form, the CDR3 reads TGCAGTGCTAGGGATTGGCTGGGAACTAGCGGGAGGGTCCTAAGCTACGAGCAGTACTTC.

This clonotype was detected a few times. The rearrangement uses TRBV7-2 and TRBJ2-1, with 9 bases aligning to TRBD1. The V and J ends lost 3 bases and 13 bases, in that order; junction bases with no gene match: 13. This CDR3 region has 15 residues. CDR1 is SGHTA and CDR2 is FQGNSA in the germline V gene. The CDR3 DNA is TGTGCCAGCAGCTTGGACAGGGGCCCTCGAGAGACCCAGTTCTTC. It encodes CASSLDRGPRETQFF.

The chain employs TRBV27 and TRBJ2-1; D is undetermined. Between the trimmed V and J ends, which lost 0 bases and 7 bases, there was a span of 7 bases. The CDR3 runs to 13 residues. Germline-derived CDR1 and CDR2 are MNHEY and SMNVEV (reference sequence). CDR3 sequence reads: CASSLSKGNEQFF. DNA of the CDR3: TGTGCCAGCAGTTTATCGAAAGGGAATGAGCAGTTCTTC.

The chain joins TRBV15 to TRBJ2-1; D remains unclear. The CDR3 is made up of 12 amino acids. Trimming shortened V by 1 base and J by 9 bases, and 7 bases separated the two germline ends. The germline gives CDR1 LNHNV, CDR2 YYDKDF (reference sequence). The CDR3 DNA reads as TGTGCCACCAGCAGAGTACGCGGTGAGCAGTTCTTC. Encoded protein: CATSRVRGEQFF.

The chain employs TRBV13 and TRBJ2-5; 8 bases map to TRBD2. The CDR3 covers 17 residues. Germline V CDR1 and CDR2: PRHDT, FYEKMQ (reference sequence). The J segment lost 5 bases and the V segment lost 5 bases, leaving 16 bases of the junction unmatched. CDR3: CASSQGLEGLSWETQYF. DNA of the CDR3: TGTGCCAGCAGCCAGGGACTAGAGGGTTTGTCGTGGGAGACCCAGTACTTC. Full variable domain (remainder filled in from reference TRBV13 and TRBJ2-5): AAGVIQSPRHLIKEKRETATLKCYPIPRHDTVYWYQQGPGQDPQFLISFYEKMQSDKGSIPDRFSAQQFSDYHSELNMSSLELGDSALYFCASSQGLEGLSWETQYFGPGTRLLVL.

V is TRBV24-1 and J is TRBJ2-1, with 13 bases identical to TRBD2. CDR1 is KGHDR and CDR2 is SFDVKD in the germline V gene. This CDR3 is built from 16 residues. V dropped 7 bases and J dropped 8; count of bases not matched to a gene: 10. CDR3 coding DNA: TGTGCCACCAGGTCGGGACTAGCGGGAAAATCGGATGAGCAGTTCTTC. It encodes CATRSGLAGKSDEQFF.

The CDR3 nucleotides read TGCAGCGTTGAAACCGGAGGGGGGTACAATGAGCAGTTCTTC. Translation gives CSVETGGGYNEQFF. V gene TRBV29-1 combines with J gene TRBJ2-1, with D perhaps assigned TRBD1 or TRBD2 (6 bases each). The V and J ends lost 2 bases and 4 bases respectively, with 12 bases between them. The length of the CDR3 is 14 residues. Germline V gene lookup returns CDR1 SQVTM and CDR2 ANQGSEA.

The rearrangement uses TRBV29-1 and TRBJ2-4, with D possibly being TRBD2 (6 bases). The J call is uncertain, as TRBJ2-7 better fits the DNA end. Germline-derived CDR1 and CDR2 are SQVTM and ANQGSEA. This CDR3 contains 14 residues. The CDR3 sequence is CSLPNRDFFYEQYF. In DNA, the CDR3 is TGCAGCCTTCCGAACCGGGACTTCTTCTACGAGCAGTACTTC.

The chain employs TRBV29-1 and TRBJ2-1, with a tentative D call TRBD2 (6 bases). Trimming stripped 0 bases from V and 0 bases from J, with 9 bases between. Germline CDR1 is SQVTM and CDR2 is ANQGSEA. The CDR3 has 15 amino acids. The CDR3, as DNA: TGCAGCGTTGAAGATGGGGGGAGCTCCTACAATGAGCAGTTCTTC. This codes for CSVEDGGSSYNEQFF.

The genes are TRBV11-2 and TRBJ2-4, with 8 positions matching TRBD2. V was pared by 3 bases and J by 13 bases, with 17 bases of the junction left unmatched. The CDR3 length is 16 residues. The V gene's germline CDR1 is SGHAT and CDR2 FQNNGV. CDR3 nucleotide sequence: TGTGCCAGCAGCTTTAGAGGATCCGGGACTAGAACCCTCCAGTACTTC. Its protein is CASSFRGSGTRTLQYF.

CDR3 bases: TGTGCCAGTCCGGGACTAGCAGCGGAGACCCAGTACTTC. Translated: CASPGLAAETQYF. V and J are TRBV14 and TRBJ2-5; 9 bases agree with TRBD2. The CDR3 is 13 amino acids. Germline values: CDR1 SGHDN, CDR2 FVKESK. V was clipped by 9 bases and J by 5 bases; unmatched bases: 7.

This clonotype has a handful of counts. The chain recombines TRBV10-3 with TRBJ2-1; 13 bases match TRBD2. The V and J ends lost 5 bases and 7 bases, in that order; junction bases with no gene match: 5. Germline V CDR1 and CDR2: ENHRY, SYGVKD. CDR3 size: 15 residues. The CDR3 spells CAISPGLAGENEQFF. In DNA, the CDR3 is TGTGCCATCAGTCCCGGACTAGCGGGAGAAAATGAGCAGTTCTTC.